This record concerns one T cell receptor (beta chain) sequence. Libraries were prepared by immunoSEQ multiplex PCR; TCRdb keeps only in-frame clonotypes and omits some of them. The sample has approximately 150,000 clones, around 83% seen once. The source of the sample is a study of T cell responses to AZD1222 COVID-19 vaccine. The sequencing used peripheral blood, collected 28 days after the second AZD1222 dose. The origin of this receptor is an adult who received the AZD1222 COVID-19 vaccine.

The CDR3 DNA follows: TGTGCCAGCAGCCTGGGGATTGGAACGAACACTGAAGCTTTCTTT. Amino acid sequence: CASSLGIGTNTEAFF. The genes are TRBV28 and TRBJ1-1; D ambiguous. The CDR3 length is 15 residues. The ends were cut back, 6 bases at V and 1 base at J, with 15 bases in the middle. Germline assignment: CDR1 MDHEN and CDR2 SYDVKM.